A single sample is the source of the 13 T cell receptor beta chains below, sequenced in a study of CD8 T cells in ankylosing spondylitis. TCRdb re-called the 5' RACE reads with MiXCR, one entry per CDR3 protein. The data contain 90,000 to 120,000 distinct CDR3 sequences, around 24% of them singletons. The sequencing input was synovial fluid, either unsorted or a sorted T cell fraction (not recorded which). The source of these receptors is a male donor with ankylosing spondylitis.

The chain carries TRBV28 and TRBJ2-6, with TRBD1 as a possible D gene (6 bases). Trimming pared 5 bases from V and 4 bases from J, leaving 15 bases between. Germline V lookup: CDR1 MDHEN, CDR2 SYDVKM. This CDR3 has 16 residues. The CDR3 nucleotides read TGTGCCAGCAGTCCAAGACGACAGGCCGGGGCCAACGTCCTGACTTTC. The encoded protein is CASSPRRQAGANVLTF.

The chain employs TRBV10-2 and TRBJ1-1; no clear D gene. V shed 7 bases and J shed 6 bases, with 18 bases lying between them. CDR1 is WSHSY and CDR2 is SAAADI in the germline V gene. The CDR3 contains 14 residues. The CDR3 loop reads CASIRTFVDAEAFF. The CDR3 nucleotides read TGCGCCAGCATCAGGACTTTTGTAGACGCTGAAGCTTTCTTT.

This rearrangement joins TRBV5-1 to TRBJ2-3; perhaps D is TRBD1 or TRBD2 (5 bases each). The germline V and J ends were trimmed by 1 base and 2 bases, with 14 bases remaining between them. CDR3 length equals 16 residues. Looked up from germline, CDR1 is SGHRS and CDR2 is YFSETQ. The CDR3 here is CASSLRARGVTDTQYF. The CDR3 coding sequence is TGCGCCAGCAGCTTGAGGGCGAGAGGGGTCACAGATACGCAGTATTTT. Supplemented by reference TRBV5-1 and TRBJ2-3, the full variable domain reads KAGVTQTPRYLIKTRGQQVTLSCSPISGHRSVSWYQQTPGQGLQFLFEYFSETQRNKGNFPGRFSGRQFSNSRSEMNVSTLELGDSALYLCASSLRARGVTDTQYFGPGTRLTVL.

There are a few counts of this clonotype. The rearrangement joins TRBV6-5 to TRBJ2-2; possible D gene TRBD1, 6 bases. The germline V gene has CDR1 MNHEY and CDR2 SVGAGI. The V end was cut by 2 bases, the J end by 1 base, with 17 bases between. The CDR3 consists of 18 residues. CDR3 sequence: CASSYPTGQGRNTGELFF. CDR3 bases: TGTGCCAGCAGTTACCCTACCGGGCAGGGGAGGAACACCGGGGAGCTGTTTTTT.

The rearrangement joins TRBV20-1 to TRBJ2-1, with TRBD2 matching 10 bases. The CDR3 has 15 residues. J gave up 9 bases and V 5 bases, and 13 bases lay outside the gene matches. Germline assignment: CDR1 DFQATT and CDR2 SNEGSKA (reference sequence). In DNA form, the CDR3 reads TGCAGTGCTCTCGCCGGGAGCGGGAGGGCCGGTGAGCAGTTCTTC. It encodes CSALAGSGRAGEQFF.

This clonotype was seen only a few times. V usage is TRBV7-8 and J usage is TRBJ2-1; possibly TRBD1 or TRBD2 for D (5 bases each). This CDR3 has 13 amino acids. Germline CDR1 reads SGHVS; CDR2 reads FQNEAQ. The germline V and J ends were trimmed by 5 bases and 8 bases, with 13 bases remaining between them. The CDR3 region is CASSRSLGDEQFF. The CDR3, as DNA: TGTGCCAGCAGCCGTAGTCTGGGGGATGAGCAGTTCTTC. The variable domain in full, completed from reference TRBV7-8 and TRBJ2-1, reads GAGVSQSPRYKVAKRGQDVALRCDPISGHVSLFWYQQALGQGPEFLTYFQNEAQLDKSGLPSDRFFAERPEGSVSTLKIQRTQQEDSAVYLCASSRSLGDEQFFGPGTRLTVL.

The V call is TRBV5-4, the J call TRBJ2-7; 14 bases match TRBD2. Germline V gives CDR1 SGHNT, CDR2 YYREEE (reference sequence). After removal of 7 bases from V and 5 bases from J, the junction contained 11 bases not matched to a gene. This CDR3 has 16 amino acids. The CDR3 DNA reads TGTGCCAGCGCCCCGGGACTAGCGGGAGTCGCCCACGAGCAGTACTTC. Protein sequence: CASAPGLAGVAHEQYF.

The CDR3 DNA follows: TGTGCCAGCAGCCCCCCTGGGGGAAGGCTGGGCACCGGGGAGCTGTTTTTT. Translated: CASSPPGGRLGTGELFF. The chain links TRBV7-9 to TRBJ2-2; D possibly uses TRBD1 or TRBD2 (5 bases each). CDR1 is SEHNR, CDR2 FQNEAQ, per germline (reference sequence). V lost 5 bases, J lost 4 bases, and 20 bases lay in between. The CDR3 has 17 residues. Filled out from reference TRBV7-9 and TRBJ2-2, the complete variable domain reads DTGVSQNPRHKITKRGQNVTFRCDPISEHNRLYWYRQTLGQGPEFLTYFQNEAQLEKSRLLSDRFSAERPKGSFSTLEIQRTEQGDSAMYLCASSPPGGRLGTGELFFGEGSRLTVL.

The sample holds a few counts of this clonotype. This chain links TRBV5-5 with TRBJ2-5, with 13 bases that match TRBD2. CDR3 length: 15 residues. The trim removed 6 bases at V and 5 bases at J, leaving 7 bases unmatched. Germline CDR1 is SGHKS and CDR2 is YYEKEE (reference sequence). This CDR3 reads CASIPTSGRRETQYF. CDR3 coding DNA: TGTGCCAGCATCCCGACTAGCGGGAGGCGGGAGACCCAGTACTTC.

This clonotype was seen only a few times. The V gene is TRBV10-2, the J gene TRBJ2-2; weak D call: TRBD1 (6 bases). The CDR3 is made up of 15 amino acids. V shed 8 bases and J shed 1 base, with 14 bases lying between them. Germline CDR1 WSHSY, CDR2 SAAADI. The CDR3 protein is CASLRQDLNTGELFF. In nucleotides, the CDR3 is TGCGCCAGCTTACGACAGGACTTGAACACCGGGGAGCTGTTTTTT.

V and J are TRBV20-1 and TRBJ1-2; 8 nucleotides align to TRBD1. The CDR3 loop spans 13 amino acids. The V and J ends lost 6 bases and 4 bases, in that order; junction bases with no gene match: 7. The germline CDR1 and CDR2 sequences are DFQATT and SNEGSKA (reference sequence). CDR3 nucleotide sequence: TGCAGTGCACCTGACAGGGGCATCTATGGCTACACCTTC. It codes for CSAPDRGIYGYTF.

The V and J genes are TRBV7-2 and TRBJ2-3, with TRBD1 matching over 11 bases. Unmatched junction bases numbered 5, after V lost 2 bases and J lost 4 bases. CDR3 length equals 16 residues. Germline assignment: CDR1 SGHTA and CDR2 FQGNSA. The CDR3 here is CASSLTDRGHADTQYF. The CDR3 DNA reads as TGTGCCAGCAGCTTAACGGACAGGGGGCACGCAGATACGCAGTATTTT.

The sample holds a few counts of this clonotype. This rearrangement joins TRBV5-1 to TRBJ1-1; D is unresolved. Looked up from germline, CDR1 is SGHRS and CDR2 is YFSETQ. Trimming removed 4 bases at V and 6 bases at J, with 19 bases between. The CDR3 extends over 15 amino acids. The CDR3 DNA follows: TGCGCCAGCAGCCGAACCCTAACAGAGGGAGCTGAAGCTTTCTTT. It specifies CASSRTLTEGAEAFF.